The 2 T cell receptor beta chains presented below share a single source sample, sequenced in a study of regulatory T cells in long-lasting Graves disease (dated by TCRdb to the early 2020s). Preparation of the library involved multiplex PCR. Instrument on record: Illumina HiSeq 4000. CDR3 regions were amplified by Arm-PCR with iRepertoire HTBI primers to construct TCR beta libraries. TCRdb took the public reads, trimmed them with fastp at Q25, ran MiXCR for clone calling and kept in-frame beta chains. Identical CDR3 proteins give one entry, which carries the most common genes and DNA. The sample table lists about 470,000 distinct CDR3 sequences, roughly 21% of them with a count of one. Together, the top ten hold 7% to 9% of the sample. The time point label corresponds to: persistent/refractory GD, antithyroid drugs over 5 years with positive TRAb. For both TCR sequencing and RNA sequencing, RNA was extracted from PBMCs in TRIzol.

The input for sequencing was peripheral blood mononuclear cells (PBMCs), taken when the disease was refractory, from a patient treated with antithyroid drugs. The source is a female donor with Graves disease.

In this sample, this clonotype turned up many times. V and J are TRBV12-3 or TRBV12-4 and TRBJ2-7; 7 bases match TRBD2. CDR3 length: 14 residues. Losses at the gene ends were 6 bases for V and 2 bases for J; bases not matched to a gene: 7. The CDR3 sequence: CASRRGGTTYEQYF. The CDR3 DNA reads TGTGCCAGCAGACGCGGCGGGACTACCTACGAGCAGTACTTC.

This chain uses TRBV7-8 with TRBJ2-7, with D uncertain. V lost 5 bases and J lost 3, with 5 bases in between. This CDR3 spans 11 amino acids. Per the germline V gene, CDR1 is SGHVS and CDR2 is FQNEAQ. CDR3 DNA: TGTGCCAGCAGCCAGTACTACGAGCAGTACTTC. Amino acid sequence: CASSQYYEQYF.